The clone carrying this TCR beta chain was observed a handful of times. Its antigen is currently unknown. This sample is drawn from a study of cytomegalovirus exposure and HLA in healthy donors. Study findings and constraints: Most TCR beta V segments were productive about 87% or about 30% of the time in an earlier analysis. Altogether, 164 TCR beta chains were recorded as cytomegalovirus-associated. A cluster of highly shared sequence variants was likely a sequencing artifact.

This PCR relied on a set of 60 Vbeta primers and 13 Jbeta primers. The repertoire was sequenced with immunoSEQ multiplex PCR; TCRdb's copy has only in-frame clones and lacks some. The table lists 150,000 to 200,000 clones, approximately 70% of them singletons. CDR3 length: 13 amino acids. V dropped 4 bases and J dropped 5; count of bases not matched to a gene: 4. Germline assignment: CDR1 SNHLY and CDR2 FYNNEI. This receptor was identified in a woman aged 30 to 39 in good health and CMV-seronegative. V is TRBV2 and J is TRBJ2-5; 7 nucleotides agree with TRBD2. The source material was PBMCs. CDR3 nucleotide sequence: TGTGCCAGCAGTGGGGGAGGGTACGAGACCCAGTACTTC. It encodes CASSGGGYETQYF.